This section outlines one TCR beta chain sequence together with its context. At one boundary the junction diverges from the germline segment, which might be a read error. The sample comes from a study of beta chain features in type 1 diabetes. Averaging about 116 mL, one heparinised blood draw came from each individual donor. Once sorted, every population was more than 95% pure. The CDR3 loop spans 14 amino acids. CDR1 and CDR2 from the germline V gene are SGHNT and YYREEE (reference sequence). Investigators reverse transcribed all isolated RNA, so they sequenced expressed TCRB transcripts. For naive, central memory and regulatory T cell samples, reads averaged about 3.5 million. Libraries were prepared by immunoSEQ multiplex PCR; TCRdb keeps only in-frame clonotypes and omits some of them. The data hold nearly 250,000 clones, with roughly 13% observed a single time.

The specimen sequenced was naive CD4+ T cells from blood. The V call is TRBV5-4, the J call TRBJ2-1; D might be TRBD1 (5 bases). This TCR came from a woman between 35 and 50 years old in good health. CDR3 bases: TGCGCCAGCAGCCTCGACAGATTATACAATGAGCAGTTCTTC. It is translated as CASSLDRLYNEQFF.